This note documents a single TCR beta chain sequence. The authors' processing: Nucleated cell counts were estimated from reference gene primer amplification. TCRdb's table, derived via immunoSEQ multiplex PCR, lists solely in-frame clones and lacks some. V, J and clone size reflect that table, while D and trimming were determined from the DNA. Of approximately 170,000 clones in the sample, roughly 85% were seen once. The sample comes from a study of blood T cell repertoires in COVID-19. Study-level information: Both acute and convalescent COVID-19 samples were obtained from the United States, Italy and Spain. T cells, B-cell-depleted T cells, or PBMCs provided the cDNA or gDNA that served as material.

The ends lost 7 bases at V and 6 bases at J; junction bases unmatched: 5. In germline, CDR1 is SGDLS, CDR2 YYNGEE. The CDR3 totals 13 residues. The receptor was derived from a woman of 80 years or more with active or convalescent COVID-19. The genes are TRBV9 and TRBJ1-3, with 9 nucleotides matching TRBD1. Specimen: peripheral blood. The CDR3 is CASGRTGANTIYF. The CDR3 coding sequence is TGTGCCAGCGGAAGGACAGGGGCAAACACCATATATTTT.